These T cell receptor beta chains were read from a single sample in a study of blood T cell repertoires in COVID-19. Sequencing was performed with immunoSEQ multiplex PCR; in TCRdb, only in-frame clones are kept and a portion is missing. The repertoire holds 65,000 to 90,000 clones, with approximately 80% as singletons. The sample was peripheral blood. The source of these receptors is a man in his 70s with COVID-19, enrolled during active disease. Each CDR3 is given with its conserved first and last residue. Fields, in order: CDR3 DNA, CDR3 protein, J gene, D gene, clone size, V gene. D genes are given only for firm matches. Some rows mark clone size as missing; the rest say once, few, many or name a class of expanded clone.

CDR3nt: TGTGCCAGCAGCCAAGGAGGCGGGAGCTCGGCTTACGCGCAGTACTTC; CDR3aa: CASSQGGGSSAYAQYF; j_gene: TRBJ2-7; d_gene: TRBD2; abundance: few; v_gene: TRBV4-2
CDR3nt: TGTGCCAGCAGTGAGGAGACAGGGTTTTCCGGGGAGCTGTTTTTT; CDR3aa: CASSEETGFSGELFF; j_gene: TRBJ2-2; d_gene: TRBD1; abundance: once; v_gene: TRBV6-4
CDR3nt: TGTGCCAGCAGGACTAGCGTCTCTAGCACAGATACGCAGTATTTT; CDR3aa: CASRTSVSSTDTQYF; j_gene: TRBJ2-3; d_gene: TRBD2; abundance: once; v_gene: TRBV6-5
CDR3nt: TGTGCCAGCAGCGTACACCCAGCCCGTGAGGACTATGGCTACACCTTC; CDR3aa: CASSVHPAREDYGYTF; j_gene: TRBJ1-2; d_gene: .; abundance: .; v_gene: TRBV9
CDR3nt: TGCGCCAGCAGCTTGAATTCCGTGGGTGACAGTACCCTCCACTTT; CDR3aa: CASSLNSVGDSTLHF; j_gene: TRBJ1-6; d_gene: .; abundance: .; v_gene: TRBV5-1
CDR3nt: TGTGCCAGCAGCACCGGGACAGCCTACGAGCAGTACTTC; CDR3aa: CASSTGTAYEQYF; j_gene: TRBJ2-7; d_gene: TRBD1; abundance: .; v_gene: TRBV9
CDR3nt: TGTGCCAGCCAACAGGGGGCAACTAATGAAAAACTGTTTTTT; CDR3aa: CASQQGATNEKLFF; j_gene: TRBJ1-4; d_gene: TRBD1; abundance: .; v_gene: TRBV19
CDR3nt: TGTGCCAGCAGCTCCTACAGGGGGCGGACTGAAGCTTTCTTT; CDR3aa: CASSSYRGRTEAFF; j_gene: TRBJ1-1; d_gene: TRBD1; abundance: .; v_gene: TRBV7-9
CDR3nt: TGCAGCGCCGAGGACAGGGGCGATGAGCAGTTCTTC; CDR3aa: CSAEDRGDEQFF; j_gene: TRBJ2-1; d_gene: TRBD1; abundance: .; v_gene: TRBV29-1
CDR3nt: TGTGCCTGGAGCCTCGGAATTGACATTAACTATGGCTACACCTTC; CDR3aa: CAWSLGIDINYGYTF; j_gene: TRBJ1-2; d_gene: .; abundance: .; v_gene: TRBV30
CDR3nt: TGTGCCAGCAGCCAAGACCTCGACAGGGACGGTACGGGTTCCTACGAGCAGTACTTC; CDR3aa: CASSQDLDRDGTGSYEQYF; j_gene: TRBJ2-7; d_gene: TRBD1; abundance: .; v_gene: TRBV4-2
CDR3nt: TGTGCCAGCAGTTTTAGACTAGCGGGCAGGCAGTTCTTC; CDR3aa: CASSFRLAGRQFF; j_gene: TRBJ2-1; d_gene: TRBD2; abundance: .; v_gene: TRBV27
CDR3nt: TGCGCCAGCAGTAGACTAGCGGGACGCGACACCGGGGAGCTGTTTTTT; CDR3aa: CASSRLAGRDTGELFF; j_gene: TRBJ2-2; d_gene: TRBD2; abundance: .; v_gene: TRBV5-1
CDR3nt: TGTGCCATCAGCTTTCAGGGTGACAATGAGCAGTTCTTC; CDR3aa: CAISFQGDNEQFF; j_gene: TRBJ2-1; d_gene: .; abundance: .; v_gene: TRBV10-3
CDR3nt: TGTGCCAGCAGCCCAAGAAGCGGGAGGGCCTCCGAGCAGTACTTC; CDR3aa: CASSPRSGRASEQYF; j_gene: TRBJ2-7; d_gene: TRBD2; abundance: .; v_gene: TRBV3-1/TRBV3-2
CDR3nt: TGTGCCAGCAGCCCGGGACTAGCGGTGTACAATGAGCAGTTCTTC; CDR3aa: CASSPGLAVYNEQFF; j_gene: TRBJ2-1; d_gene: TRBD2; abundance: .; v_gene: TRBV5-6
CDR3nt: TGTGCCAGCAGCAAAGAGTGGGACAGGATAAGGTTTGTGATTAGCAATCAGCCCCAGCATTTT; CDR3aa: CASSKEWDRIRFVISNQPQHF; j_gene: TRBJ1-5; d_gene: .; abundance: few; v_gene: TRBV21-1
CDR3nt: TGTGCCAGCAGCCCGGAGAGTAGCAATCAGCCCCAGCATTTT; CDR3aa: CASSPESSNQPQHF; j_gene: TRBJ1-5; d_gene: .; abundance: .; v_gene: TRBV6-5
CDR3nt: TGTGCCAGCAGCTTGGCCGGACAGAGCTATGGAAACACCATATATTTT; CDR3aa: CASSLAGQSYGNTIYF; j_gene: TRBJ1-3; d_gene: .; abundance: .; v_gene: TRBV7-9
CDR3nt: TGCAGCGTTGGGCCAGGGATGGGTTCCTTGAACACTGAAGCTTTCTTT; CDR3aa: CSVGPGMGSLNTEAFF; j_gene: TRBJ1-1; d_gene: .; abundance: .; v_gene: TRBV29-1
CDR3nt: TGTGCAACATCTAGCGGGAGAAGCGAGCAGTTCTTC; CDR3aa: CATSSGRSEQFF; j_gene: TRBJ2-1; d_gene: TRBD2; abundance: .; v_gene: TRBV7-3
CDR3nt: TGTGCCAGCAGCCAAGGTTTAGGGGGTCGGGGAAACACCATATATTTT; CDR3aa: CASSQGLGGRGNTIYF; j_gene: TRBJ1-3; d_gene: .; abundance: .; v_gene: TRBV4-2
CDR3nt: TGTGCCAGCAGTTTCCAGCGGGGGGGGGCTAATGAAAAACTGTTTTTT; CDR3aa: CASSFQRGGANEKLFF; j_gene: TRBJ1-4; d_gene: .; abundance: .; v_gene: TRBV28
CDR3nt: TGTGCCAGCAGCTCGGGTGCCTACAATGAGCAGTTCTTC; CDR3aa: CASSSGAYNEQFF; j_gene: TRBJ2-1; d_gene: .; abundance: .; v_gene: TRBV7-3
CDR3nt: TGTGCTAGCAGAGACACAGGATCCTCCAAACAGGGGAACACTGAAGCTTTCTTT; CDR3aa: CASRDTGSSKQGNTEAFF; j_gene: TRBJ1-1; d_gene: .; abundance: .; v_gene: TRBV7-7
CDR3nt: TGTGCCAGCAGCCAAGAGAATGTAGCGCGGAACACCGGGGAGCTGTTTTTT; CDR3aa: CASSQENVARNTGELFF; j_gene: TRBJ2-2; d_gene: .; abundance: .; v_gene: TRBV4-2
CDR3nt: TGCAGTGCTAGTGAGTCCATCTCGGGAAAACTGTTTTTT; CDR3aa: CSASESISGKLFF; j_gene: TRBJ1-4; d_gene: .; abundance: .; v_gene: TRBV20-1
CDR3nt: TGTGCCAGCATCTATGGACAGGGGAATAATTCACCCCTCCACTTT; CDR3aa: CASIYGQGNNSPLHF; j_gene: TRBJ1-6; d_gene: TRBD1; abundance: .; v_gene: TRBV28
CDR3nt: TGTGCCAGCAGCTTAGGGACAGGGGCGAGTGAAAAACTGTTTTTT; CDR3aa: CASSLGTGASEKLFF; j_gene: TRBJ1-4; d_gene: TRBD1; abundance: .; v_gene: TRBV7-9
CDR3nt: TGCGCCAGCAGCTTGGGACAGGGGGCTTTCGAGCAGTACTTC; CDR3aa: CASSLGQGAFEQYF; j_gene: TRBJ2-7; d_gene: TRBD1; abundance: many; v_gene: TRBV5-1
CDR3nt: TGTGCCAGCAGGCGGACAGTGGCAGACACTGAAGCTTTCTTT; CDR3aa: CASRRTVADTEAFF; j_gene: TRBJ1-1; d_gene: .; abundance: .; v_gene: TRBV7-2
CDR3nt: TGCGCCAGCAGCTCCGGACAGAACTCCTACGAGCAGTACTTC; CDR3aa: CASSSGQNSYEQYF; j_gene: TRBJ2-7; d_gene: .; abundance: few; v_gene: TRBV5-1